This T cell receptor beta chain was captured in a study of cytomegalovirus exposure and HLA in healthy donors. This CDR3 is built from 15 residues. Germline CDR1 reads ENHRY; CDR2 reads SYGVKD. The germline V and J ends were trimmed by 8 bases and 4 bases, with 17 bases remaining between them. This clone was found a few times. Its specificity is unknown. The PCR had 60 Vbeta and 13 Jbeta primers. Libraries were prepared by immunoSEQ multiplex PCR; TCRdb keeps only in-frame clonotypes and omits some of them. The sample carries 80,000 to 100,000 clones, roughly four fifths recorded once. Study observations and caveats: A list of roughly 180 TCR beta chains associated with cytomegalovirus was given. What was likely a sequencing artifact was a cluster of highly shared sequence variants. In a later analysis, TCR beta V- and J-gene trimming was associated with a missense DCLRE1C variant.

This TCR was sampled from a man aged 40-49 years in good health and CMV-seronegative. This chain uses TRBV10-3 with TRBJ1-4, with a possible D match to TRBD1 (6 bases). The sequencing sample was made of PBMCs. This CDR3 reads CAISERGGSNEKLFF. In DNA, the CDR3 is TGTGCCATCTCGGAGCGGGGGGGCAGTAATGAAAAACTGTTTTTT.